This T cell receptor beta chain was retrieved from a study of cytomegalovirus exposure and HLA in healthy donors (dated by TCRdb to about 2017). Turning to the overall study: An earlier analysis of about 560 of the donors reported about 260 Gb of sequence data and 95 million to 140 million unique TCR beta sequences obtained from around 180 million T cells. An earlier analysis of 587 of the donors used high-throughput TCR beta sequencing to judge whether each TCR beta V gene segment behaved as functional or pseudogenic. Using immunosequencing, the study profiled T cell repertoires from around 670 subjects and related those repertoires to cytomegalovirus serostatus. Among the roughly 430 genotyped donors, about 85% belonged to the genetic ancestry cluster associated with self-reported Caucasian donors. All discovery cohort repertoires had been generated using a single sequencing platform. Class I and class II HLA loci were covered by the typing at four-digit resolution. A later analysis re-analyzed previously published TCR beta repertoires from roughly 630 donors and added high-resolution HLA genotyping to study TCR occurrence patterns. The later analysis used no new phenotypic data to find candidate immune exposures, relying instead on TCR beta sequences and their occurrence across donors. Because of strong linkage in the cohort, a few DR-DQ haplotypes were treated as single units for association and clustering. Besides the first cohort of 666 subjects, a separate validation cohort made up of over 100 different subjects was used. About 280 gigabases of sequencing data and around 80 million unique TCR sequences made up an early release that covered some 640 HLA-typed donors. In a later genetic analysis, genome-wide SNP genotypes for 398 of the 666 donors were used, and that subset was treated as a discovery cohort. Donor age, sex, ethnicity and CMV serostatus were compiled together with the repertoire data. Among a few hundred genotyped donors of the cohort, an average of approximately 240,000 unique TCR beta nucleotide sequences were sequenced per donor, around 18% of them non-productive. The number of typed donors differed by locus: about 629-630 for A, B, C, DRB1 and DQB1; 500 to 550 for DQA1; approximately 600 for DPA1; and 400 to 480 for DPB1. The study combined high-throughput TCR immunosequencing, statistical association of individual TCRs with disease status, and machine learning to predict cytomegalovirus infection status. The study aimed to test whether signatures of past pathogen exposure could be identified by cataloging public T cell receptors. Study-wide conclusions, independent of this receptor: A further reported finding was that TCR beta sequences accurately predicted the HLA-A and HLA-B alleles for most subjects in the first cohort. According to the authors, the approach could potentially be generalized to other disease states and immunological phenotypes. A later analysis found that HLA-associated TCR beta chains were more clonally expanded and had lower generation probabilities than equally common non-associated chains. HLA typing was unavailable for some donors at each locus, so association tests used only the typed subset. Cytomegalovirus status was reported to be diagnosed by the classifier with high specificity and sensitivity in both the original and validation cohorts. For the cohort, immune exposure information was limited to CMV serostatus. Broadly in line with IMGT annotations, most TCR beta V segments showed up in productive rearrangements about 87% or about 30% of the time in an earlier analysis of several hundred of the donors. An association between a missense DCLRE1C variant and V-gene and J-gene trimming of TCR beta chains was found in a later genetic analysis and replicated in an independent cohort. A later analysis found that TCR association rates varied across HLA loci, with DRB1 alleles showing the most associated TCRs and HLA-C alleles the fewest. Some IMGT-functional V segments, including TRBV6-2 and TRBV6-3, could not be told apart with the 87-base-pair reads, so those segments were excluded. The study listed 150 to 200 TCR beta chains as associated with cytomegalovirus. Because counts were too low, roughly 18 rarely observed V segments, including chromosome 9 orphons, were left out of the earlier analysis of some 600 of the donors. Specific HLA alleles were associated with 18,000 or so TCR beta sequences at a false discovery rate of 0.05 in a later analysis. Linkage disequilibrium might explain the correlated functional status among segregating V segments, but an unknown experimental factor could not be ruled out. According to a later genetic analysis, donors in an Asian-associated ancestry cluster had fewer N-insertions in productive TCRs than the roughly 670-donor mean. The sequencing pipeline was judged likely to have produced a cluster of highly shared sequence variants as a technical artifact. In a later analysis, several top co-occurrence clusters were reported to appear linked to parvovirus B19, influenza, CMV and Epstein-Barr virus. Most CMV-associated TCR beta chains appeared to be HLA-restricted in a later analysis, and the HLA associations seemed to be driven largely by CMV exposure. Roughly uniform sequencing depth across donors was assumed in presence/absence analyses, although this assumption may not hold. Assigning TCR associations to individual alleles was difficult when HLA alleles, especially DR and DQ, strongly co-occurred. This cohort had only TCR beta chains sequenced, and the lack of alpha or paired-chain data limited which features could be detected. Most TCR sequences were observed very rarely across donors, whereas some public TCRs were present in many individuals. In vitro tests confirmed that a few of the cytomegalovirus-associated TCR beta chains recognize cytomegalovirus antigens.

The cohort comprised hundreds of healthy bone marrow donors. All cohort members were sampled while nominally healthy, although unrecorded immune exposures were likely present. CMV serostatus was recorded as positive for 289 and negative for about half of the 666 cohort members, whereas no CMV serostatus was recorded for the donor in question. Every donor gave a peripheral blood sample, and the peripheral blood mononuclear cells from that sample were used for TCR beta sequencing. Genomic DNA extraction from the blood cell samples was performed with the Qiagen DNeasy Blood Extraction Kit. Library method: the immunoSEQ multiplex PCR assay. For the multiplex PCR, a mixture combining 60 forward primers for TCR Vbeta segments and 13 reverse primers for TCR Jbeta segments was used. Amplification of the CDR3 region of rearranged TCR beta genes was performed with a multiplex PCR assay on genomic DNA. Amplified TCR beta libraries were sequenced as 87-base-pair reads on the Illumina HiSeq System. In the original analysis: In a later analysis, 80 million or so unique TCR beta chains were counted across the 650 to 700 repertoires, and approximately 11 million of these chains were shared by at least two donors. Raw reads were error-corrected and collapsed into unique sequences by a nearest-neighbor algorithm in which closely related sequences were merged to remove PCR and sequencing errors. CDR3 sequences were aligned to IMGT reference sequences to assign V, D and J gene segments. Each retained sequence needed at least a six-nucleotide match to both a V gene segment and a J gene segment. Rearrangements were classified as productive when the CDR3 lacked stop codons and remained in frame with V and J, and all other rearrangements were classified as non-productive. Following IMGT convention, CDR3 was defined as the stretch from the second conserved V-encoded cysteine up to the conserved J-encoded phenylalanine. The earlier analysis of some 600 of the donors excluded sequences that lacked an unambiguous match to a single V gene segment. An earlier analysis of a few hundred of the donors called V segments functional above 56.7% productive rearrangements and segregating when the between-donor standard deviation exceeded 5%. A statistical classification framework was built for diagnosing cytomegalovirus status from the catalog of TCR beta chain sequences. In a later analysis, V and J genes were assigned by comparing TCR nucleotide sequences against IMGT/GENE-DB human TR gene sequences. In a later analysis, CDR3 sequences and most-parsimonious VDJ recombination scenarios were assigned using the TCRdist pipeline. In a later analysis, each TCR beta chain was defined by its CDR3 amino acid sequence together with its V-gene family, and reads without a unique V-gene family were excluded. In a later analysis, some 600 highly shared, low-generation-probability nucleotide sequences were removed to address suspected cross-contamination and a sequencing artifact. In a later analysis, a clonal expansion index was calculated for each public chain from normalized within-repertoire ranks of inferred template counts. In a later analysis, generation probabilities were computed with a VDJ recombination model fitted to out-of-frame rearrangements, and the resulting probabilities were checked against IGoR. In a later analysis, hypergeometric tests were used to score TCR-TCR, TCR-HLA and TCR-CMV co-occurrence, with a repertoire-size bias correction applied to TCR pairs. False discovery rates were estimated in a later analysis by permuting HLA or CMV assignments 20 times. In a later analysis, co-occurring TCRs were grouped with DBSCAN, and TCRdist sequence similarity was added when clustering was performed within HLA-allele-positive subsets. Co-occurrence clustering excluded repertoires with fewer than 30,000 or more than 120,000 public chains, plus five with anomalous nucleotide sharing. TCRdb carries this immuneACCESS record with in-frame sequences only. Its versions omit some clonotypes, under half of them owing to an unresolved V gene in the studies checked, with the rest unexplained. V and J calls and clone size are those listed in that table; D and trimming were worked out from the DNA. This sample gives 200,000 to 250,000 clones in total; more than 75% of them show up just once. The ten top clones hold around 1.4% of the sample.

The CDR3 sequence holds 15 residues, the cysteine and phenylalanine included. Only CDR3 DNA remains: 45 bases, in frame from the first base. From the germline V gene, CDR1 is MGHRA and CDR2 is YSYEKL. After removal of 3 bases from V and 2 bases from J, the junction retains 6 bases not matched to a gene. Regarding this clone: No cognate antigen has been identified for it. No per-base quality is available; no much larger clone lies one base away.

The sample consisted of PBMCs. This TCR was recovered from a human donor in good health. Recombination linked TRBV4-1 to TRBJ1-2; 7 junctional bases match TRBD1. The DNA sequence is TGCGCCAGCAGCCACGGACAGGAAACGAACTATGGCTACACCTTC. Its protein reads: CASSHGQETNYGYTF.